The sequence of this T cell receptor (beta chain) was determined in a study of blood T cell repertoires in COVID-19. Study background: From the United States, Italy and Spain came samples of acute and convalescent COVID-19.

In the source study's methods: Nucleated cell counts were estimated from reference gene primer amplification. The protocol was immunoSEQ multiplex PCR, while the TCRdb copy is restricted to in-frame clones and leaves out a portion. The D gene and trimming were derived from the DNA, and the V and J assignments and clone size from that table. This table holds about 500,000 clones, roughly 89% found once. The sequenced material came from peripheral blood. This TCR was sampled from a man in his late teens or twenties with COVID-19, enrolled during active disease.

The DNA for the CDR3 is TGCGCCAGCAGCCAAGGGGGCAGGCACTATGGCTACACCTTC. Amino acids: CASSQGGRHYGYTF. V usage is TRBV4-1 and J usage is TRBJ1-2, with a possible D match to TRBD1 (5 bases). This CDR3 is 14 amino acids long. CDR1 is MGHRA, CDR2 YSYEKL, per germline. V was pared by 1 base and J by 3 bases, with 9 bases between.